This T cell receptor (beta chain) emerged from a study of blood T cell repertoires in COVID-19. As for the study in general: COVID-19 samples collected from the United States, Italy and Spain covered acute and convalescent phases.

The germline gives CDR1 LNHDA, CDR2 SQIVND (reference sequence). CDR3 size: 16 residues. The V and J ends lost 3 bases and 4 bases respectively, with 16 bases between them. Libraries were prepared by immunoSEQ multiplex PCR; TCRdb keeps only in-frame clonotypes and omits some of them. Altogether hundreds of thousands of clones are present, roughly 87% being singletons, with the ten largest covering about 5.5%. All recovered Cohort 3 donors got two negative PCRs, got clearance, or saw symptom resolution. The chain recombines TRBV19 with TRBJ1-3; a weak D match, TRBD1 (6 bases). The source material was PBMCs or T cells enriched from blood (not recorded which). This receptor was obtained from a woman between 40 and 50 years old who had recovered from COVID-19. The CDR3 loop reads CASSIIGGAGGNTIYF. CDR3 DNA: TGTGCCAGTAGTATTATTGGGGGGGCAGGAGGAAACACCATATATTTT. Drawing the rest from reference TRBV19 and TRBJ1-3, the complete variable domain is DGGITQSPKYLFRKEGQNVTLSCEQNLNHDAMYWYRQDPGQGLRLIYYSQIVNDFQKGDIAEGYSVSREKKESFPLTVTSAQKNPTAFYLCASSIIGGAGGNTIYFGEGSWLTVV.